Listed below are T cell receptor beta chains from one sample, sequenced in a study of T cell responses to AZD1222 COVID-19 vaccine. Using immunoSEQ multiplex PCR, the repertoire was profiled, and TCRdb retains in-frame clones only, with some absent. In the table there are under 200,000 clones, roughly nine tenths of which are singletons. Here the sequenced sample was peripheral blood, taken on day 0 of MenACWY control vaccination. The receptors here all came from an adult in good health. Both conserved end residues are part of each CDR3. A D gene is named only where the DNA matches it firmly. Rows give clone size only sometimes, using once, few, many, or a class for an expanded clone.

V gene	J gene	D gene	clone size	CDR3 DNA	CDR3 protein
TRBV29-1	TRBJ2-1	NA	NA	TGCAGCTTTCGTTCGGGGAGCTCCTACAATGAGCAGTTCTTC	CSFRSGSSYNEQFF
TRBV19	TRBJ1-1	NA	NA	TGTGCCAGTAGTATGGCGGGCCCTGAAGCTTTCTTT	CASSMAGPEAFF
TRBV2	TRBJ1-6	NA	NA	TGTGCCAGCAGTGAGTCGGGACGGCGTAATTCACCCCTCCACTTT	CASSESGRRNSPLHF
TRBV12-3/TRBV12-4	TRBJ1-5	NA	once	TGTGCCAGCACCCAGAATAGAGGTCAGCCCCAGCATTTT	CASTQNRGQPQHF
TRBV18	TRBJ2-5	TRBD2	NA	TGTGCCAGCTCAAGGACTAGAATGGAGACCCAGTACTTC	CASSRTRMETQYF
TRBV30	TRBJ1-3	NA	NA	TGTGCCTGGAGTGTAGTGGGGACTGGAAACACCATATATTTT	CAWSVVGTGNTIYF
TRBV6-4	TRBJ1-1	NA	NA	TGTGCCAGCAGTGACTCGCGAGCTGAAGCTTTCTTT	CASSDSRAEAFF
TRBV28	TRBJ1-1	TRBD1	NA	TGTGCCAGCAGTTTTGACCCCCGTCACAGGGGGTCTGAAGCTTTCTTT	CASSFDPRHRGSEAFF
TRBV19	TRBJ2-7	NA	NA	TGTGCCAGTAGTATAGCCTTCCTTGGAGGCGAGCAGTACTTC	CASSIAFLGGEQYF
TRBV7-3	TRBJ1-2	TRBD1	NA	TGTGCCAGCAGCTTACTATCTCTAGGACAGGGATGTGGCTACACCTTC	CASSLLSLGQGCGYTF
TRBV7-2	TRBJ1-1	NA	NA	TGTGCCAGCAGCTTAGTCACGGCAGAAGCTTTCTTT	CASSLVTAEAFF
TRBV6-5	TRBJ1-4	TRBD1	once	TGTGCCAGCATTTTAGACAGGGTGGGCGAAAAACTGTTTTTT	CASILDRVGEKLFF
TRBV7-8	TRBJ2-3	TRBD2	NA	TGTGCCAGCAGTAGGACTAGCGGGGATACAGATACGCAGTATTTT	CASSRTSGDTDTQYF
TRBV6-5	TRBJ2-1	NA	NA	TGTGCCAGCAGTTACACTCTGGGGCTCGGGAATGAGCAGTTCTTC	CASSYTLGLGNEQFF
TRBV7-2	TRBJ2-3	NA	NA	TGTGCCAGCAGCTTAGCGAGGGGGGGCGCAGATACGCAGTATTTT	CASSLARGGADTQYF
TRBV7-9	TRBJ2-5	TRBD2	NA	TGTGCCAGCAGCTTACACGGGACTATGGAAGAGACCCAGTACTTC	CASSLHGTMEETQYF
TRBV18	TRBJ2-7	NA	NA	TGTGCCAGCTCACCGCGAGAGGGGGGCGTAAACGAGCAGTACTTC	CASSPREGGVNEQYF
TRBV5-8	TRBJ2-1	TRBD1	NA	TGTGCCAGCAGCAGGGGACAGGGGACCTACAATGAGCAGTTCTTC	CASSRGQGTYNEQFF
TRBV24-1	TRBJ2-2	TRBD1	NA	TGTGCCACCACCCCGGGACAGGGGATCACCGGGGAGCTGTTTTTT	CATTPGQGITGELFF
TRBV7-6	TRBJ1-5	NA	NA	TGTGCCAGCAGCTTAGGGGGAGACCAGCCCCAGCATTTT	CASSLGGDQPQHF
TRBV19	TRBJ2-2	TRBD2	NA	TGTGCCAGTAGTACGCCGGGCGGGAGCACCGGGGAGCTGTTTTTT	CASSTPGGSTGELFF
TRBV7-2	TRBJ1-5	TRBD1	once	TGTGCCAGCAGCGGACAGGGTGAACAGCCCCAGCATTTT	CASSGQGEQPQHF
TRBV4-1	TRBJ1-2	NA	once	TGCGCCAGCAGCCATTCATATGGCTACACCTTC	CASSHSYGYTF
TRBV24-1	TRBJ2-3	NA	NA	TGTGCCACCAGTGATTGGACTGACGGGGCAGATACGCAGTATTTT	CATSDWTDGADTQYF
TRBV19	TRBJ2-5	TRBD2	NA	TGTGCCAGTAGCCCGGGGGGGCACCAAGAGACCCAGTACTTC	CASSPGGHQETQYF
TRBV28	TRBJ2-1	TRBD2	NA	TGTGCCAGCAGGCCGCTAACCCGACTAGCCAATGAGCAGTTCTTC	CASRPLTRLANEQFF
TRBV6-5	TRBJ1-3	NA	NA	TGTGCCAGCGGTTCTTTATTCGGGAACTCTGGAAACACCATATATTTT	CASGSLFGNSGNTIYF
TRBV18	TRBJ1-2	TRBD1	NA	TGTGCCAGCTCACCACAGGGGGCGCGAGGTGGCTACACCTTC	CASSPQGARGGYTF
TRBV6-5	TRBJ2-1	NA	NA	TGTGCCAGCAGTTACTCTCTGGCACACAATGAGCAGTTCTTC	CASSYSLAHNEQFF
TRBV4-1	TRBJ1-3	NA	NA	TGCGCCAGCAGCCAAGGGTTGGTTGGAAACACCATATATTTT	CASSQGLVGNTIYF
TRBV5-6	TRBJ1-2	NA	NA	TGTGCCAGCAGCTTGGATTTGGGGCCGTATGGCTACACCTTC	CASSLDLGPYGYTF
TRBV30	TRBJ1-3	NA	once	TGTGCCTGGAGTGTGGTAACAGGAAACACCATATATTTT	CAWSVVTGNTIYF
TRBV7-8	TRBJ2-2	TRBD1	NA	TGTGCCAGCAGCAATGGACAGGGCGGGGAGCTGTTTTTT	CASSNGQGGELFF
TRBV9	TRBJ1-1	NA	NA	TGTGCCAGCAGCGTCGGGCCTGGGCCCCTGAACACTGAAGCTTTCTTT	CASSVGPGPLNTEAFF
TRBV7-2	TRBJ2-2	TRBD1	NA	TGTGCCAGCAGCTCCGGACAGGGTTGGGCCGGGGAGCTGTTTTTT	CASSSGQGWAGELFF
TRBV6-1	TRBJ2-5	TRBD2	NA	TGTGCCAGCAGTGAGCTAGCGGTTCAAGAGACCCAGTACTTC	CASSELAVQETQYF
TRBV10-3	TRBJ2-3	NA	NA	TGTGCCATCAGCGAGAGGGGCGGACACACAGATACGCAGTATTTT	CAISERGGHTDTQYF
TRBV9	TRBJ1-2	NA	NA	TGTGCCAGCAGCGTAGATCCGGGGTATGGCTACACCTTC	CASSVDPGYGYTF
TRBV5-1	TRBJ1-4	NA	NA	TGCGCCAGCAGCTCAGGTTCGGGGGGCGCGGCTAATGAAAAACTGTTTTTT	CASSSGSGGAANEKLFF
TRBV19	TRBJ1-1	NA	NA	TGTGCCAGTCGTACCCGGGGGAACACTGAAGCTTTCTTT	CASRTRGNTEAFF
TRBV3-1/TRBV3-2	TRBJ1-2	TRBD1	once	TGTGCCAGCAGCCAGGGACAGGGGTACTATGGCTACACCTTC	CASSQGQGYYGYTF
TRBV4-2	TRBJ2-2	NA	NA	TGTGCCAGCAGCCAAGATCCCCGACTAGGGACCGGGGAGCTGTTTTTT	CASSQDPRLGTGELFF